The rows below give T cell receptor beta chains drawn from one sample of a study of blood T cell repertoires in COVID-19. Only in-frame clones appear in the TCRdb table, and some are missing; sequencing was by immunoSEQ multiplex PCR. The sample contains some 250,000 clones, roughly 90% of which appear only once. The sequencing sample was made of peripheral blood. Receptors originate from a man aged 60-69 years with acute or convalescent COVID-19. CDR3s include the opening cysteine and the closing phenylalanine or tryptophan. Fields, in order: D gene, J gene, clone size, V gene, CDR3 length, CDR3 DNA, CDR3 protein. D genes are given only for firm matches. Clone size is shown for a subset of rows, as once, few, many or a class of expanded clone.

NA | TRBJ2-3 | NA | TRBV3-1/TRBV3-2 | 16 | TGTGCCAGCAGCCCCAATATACTAGCCGACACAGATACGCAGTATTTT | CASSPNILADTDTQYF
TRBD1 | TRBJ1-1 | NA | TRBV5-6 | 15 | TGTGCCAGCAGCCCGGACAGGGGCATGAACACTGAAGCTTTCTTT | CASSPDRGMNTEAFF
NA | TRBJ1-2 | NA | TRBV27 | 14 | TGTGCCAGCAGGAACAGGGAGGGGAACTATGGCTACACCTTC | CASRNREGNYGYTF
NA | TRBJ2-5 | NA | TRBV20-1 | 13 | TGCAGTGCTGGTGTGTCGGGTCGAGAGACCCAGTACTTC | CSAGVSGRETQYF
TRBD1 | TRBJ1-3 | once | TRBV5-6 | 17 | TGTGCCAGCACCTTGGTCGACAGGGCCCTCTCTGGAAACACCATATATTTT | CASTLVDRALSGNTIYF
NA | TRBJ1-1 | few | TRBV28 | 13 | TGTGCCAGCAGTTTACGGGTGATCACTGAAGCTTTCTTT | CASSLRVITEAFF
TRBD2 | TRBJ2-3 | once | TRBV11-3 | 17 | TGTGCCAGCAGCCAACAAGTGGCGGGAGCAGGCACAGATACGCAGTATTTT | CASSQQVAGAGTDTQYF
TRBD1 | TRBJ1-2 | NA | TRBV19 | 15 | TGTGCCAGTAGCTTCCGGACAGGCTCTATGGTTAGCTACACCTTC | CASSFRTGSMVSYTF
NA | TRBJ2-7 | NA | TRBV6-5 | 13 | TGTGCCAGCTCACGGGAGAGGACCTACGAGCAGTACTTC | CASSRERTYEQYF
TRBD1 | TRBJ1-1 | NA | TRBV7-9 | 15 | TGTGCCAGCAGCTTAGCGCAGGGGGTGAACACTGAAGCTTTCTTT | CASSLAQGVNTEAFF